This TCR beta chain derives from a study of OX40 agonist ivuxolimab in advanced cancers. Autoimmune disease history or systemic immunosuppression led to patients being barred. The repertoire was sequenced with immunoSEQ multiplex PCR; TCRdb's copy has only in-frame clones and lacks some. The sample shows about 23,000 clones, 80% to 90% of them seen only once. V dropped 2 bases and J dropped 1 base, with 18 bases sitting between them. The CDR3 runs to 17 residues. The V gene's germline CDR1 is SGHKS and CDR2 YYEKEE (reference sequence). Overall study results and limits: Averaging showed that CD8+ T cells had more expanded clones than CD4+ did.

Regarding this clone: Its matching antigen is unknown.

The sequence was collected from an adult with an advanced solid tumor such as melanoma, head and neck, liver or kidney cancer. The J gene is TRBJ1-1, the V gene TRBV5-5; D ambiguous. This specimen was CD4+ or CD8+ T cells sorted from blood, taken in a trial of the OX40 agonist ivuxolimab. The CDR3 sequence: CASSFYPTYMQNTEAFF. In DNA form, the CDR3 reads TGTGCCAGCAGCTTTTACCCCACGTATATGCAGAACACTGAAGCTTTCTTT.